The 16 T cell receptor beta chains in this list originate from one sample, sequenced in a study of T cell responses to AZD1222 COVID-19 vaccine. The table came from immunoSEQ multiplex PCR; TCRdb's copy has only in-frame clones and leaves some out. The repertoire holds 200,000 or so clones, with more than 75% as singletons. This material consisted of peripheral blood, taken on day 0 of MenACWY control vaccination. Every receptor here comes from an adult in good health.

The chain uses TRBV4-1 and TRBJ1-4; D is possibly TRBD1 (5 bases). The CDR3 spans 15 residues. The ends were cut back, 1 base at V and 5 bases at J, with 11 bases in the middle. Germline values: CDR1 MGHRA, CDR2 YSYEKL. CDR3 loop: CASSQVGTPNEKLFF. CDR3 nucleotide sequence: TGCGCCAGCAGCCAAGTCGGGACCCCAAATGAAAAACTGTTTTTT.

As DNA, the CDR3 is TGTGCCAGTAGCGACAGGGTCGGTAATTCACCCCTCCACTTT. Protein sequence: CASSDRVGNSPLHF. This chain links TRBV19 with TRBJ1-6; TRBD1 agrees at 7 bases. V shed 6 bases and J 6 bases; nucleotides not matched to a gene: 5. From germline, CDR1 is LNHDA and CDR2 SQIVND (reference sequence). CDR3 length: 14 residues.

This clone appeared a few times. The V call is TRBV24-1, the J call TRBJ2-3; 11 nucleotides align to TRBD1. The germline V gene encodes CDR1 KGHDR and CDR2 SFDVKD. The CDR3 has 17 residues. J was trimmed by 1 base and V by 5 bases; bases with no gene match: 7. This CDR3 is CATSVSGTGGRTDTQYF. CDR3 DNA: TGTGCCACCAGTGTCTCCGGGACAGGGGGACGCACAGATACGCAGTATTTT.

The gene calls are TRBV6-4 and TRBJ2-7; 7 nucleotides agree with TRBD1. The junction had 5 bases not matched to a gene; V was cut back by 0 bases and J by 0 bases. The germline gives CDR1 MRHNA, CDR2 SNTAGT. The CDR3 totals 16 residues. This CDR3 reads CASSDSKGAVSYEQYF. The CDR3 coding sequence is TGTGCCAGCAGTGACTCAAAGGGGGCCGTCTCCTACGAGCAGTACTTC.

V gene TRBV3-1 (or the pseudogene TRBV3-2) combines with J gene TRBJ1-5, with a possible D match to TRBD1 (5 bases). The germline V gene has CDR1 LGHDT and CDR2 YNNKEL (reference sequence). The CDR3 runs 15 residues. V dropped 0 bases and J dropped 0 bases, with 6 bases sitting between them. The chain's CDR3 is CASSQDRGSNQPQHF. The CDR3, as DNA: TGTGCCAGCAGCCAAGATAGGGGTAGCAATCAGCCCCAGCATTTT.

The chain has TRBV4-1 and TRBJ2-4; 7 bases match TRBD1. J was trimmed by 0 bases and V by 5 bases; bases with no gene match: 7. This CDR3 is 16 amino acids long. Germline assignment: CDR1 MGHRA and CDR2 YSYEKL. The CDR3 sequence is CASSEGTDLAKNIQYF. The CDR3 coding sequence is TGCGCCAGCAGCGAGGGGACAGATCTAGCCAAAAACATTCAGTACTTC.

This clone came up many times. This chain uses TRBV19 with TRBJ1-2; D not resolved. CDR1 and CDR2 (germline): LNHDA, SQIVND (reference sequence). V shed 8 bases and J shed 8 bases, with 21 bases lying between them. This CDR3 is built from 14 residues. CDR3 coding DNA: TGTGCCAGTGACCACAGAGGTAGGGATTACGGCTACACCTTC. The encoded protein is CASDHRGRDYGYTF.

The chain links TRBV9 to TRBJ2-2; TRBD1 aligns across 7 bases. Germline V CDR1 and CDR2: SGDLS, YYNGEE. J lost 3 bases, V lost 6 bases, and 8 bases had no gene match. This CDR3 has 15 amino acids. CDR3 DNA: TGTGCCAGCAATCGACAGGGCGCCTACACCGGGGAGCTGTTTTTT. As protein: CASNRQGAYTGELFF.

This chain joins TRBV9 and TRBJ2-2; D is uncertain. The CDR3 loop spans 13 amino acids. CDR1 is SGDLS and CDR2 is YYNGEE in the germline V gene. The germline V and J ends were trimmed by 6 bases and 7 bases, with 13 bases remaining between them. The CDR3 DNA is TGTGCCAGCACCCTAAGCACGGGCGGGGAGCTGTTTTTT. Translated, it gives CASTLSTGGELFF.

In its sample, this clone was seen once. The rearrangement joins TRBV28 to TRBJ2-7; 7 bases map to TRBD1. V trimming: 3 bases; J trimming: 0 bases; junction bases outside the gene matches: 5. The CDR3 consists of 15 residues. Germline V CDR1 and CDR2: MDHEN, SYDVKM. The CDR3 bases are TGTGCCAGCAGTTTCGGAAGGACAGGCTCCTACGAGCAGTACTTC. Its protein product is CASSFGRTGSYEQYF.

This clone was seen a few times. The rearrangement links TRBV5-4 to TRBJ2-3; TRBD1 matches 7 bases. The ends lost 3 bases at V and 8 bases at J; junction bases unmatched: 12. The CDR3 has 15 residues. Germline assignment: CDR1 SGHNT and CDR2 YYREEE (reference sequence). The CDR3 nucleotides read TGTGCCAGCAGCTCGACTACAGGGGATTGGGCTACGCAGTATTTT. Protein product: CASSSTTGDWATQYF.

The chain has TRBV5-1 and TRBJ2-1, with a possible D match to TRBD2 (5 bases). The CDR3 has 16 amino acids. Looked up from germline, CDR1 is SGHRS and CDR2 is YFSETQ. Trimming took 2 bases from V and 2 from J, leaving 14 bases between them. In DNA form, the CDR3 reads TGCGCCAGCAGCTTTGGAGAAGCGGCTACCTACAATGAGCAGTTCTTC. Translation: CASSFGEAATYNEQFF.

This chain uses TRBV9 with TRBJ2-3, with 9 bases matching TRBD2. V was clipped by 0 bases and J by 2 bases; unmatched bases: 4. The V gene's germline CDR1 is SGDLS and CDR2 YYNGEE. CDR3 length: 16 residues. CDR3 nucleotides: TGTGCCAGCAGCGTAGGCCTAGCGGGGTACACAGATACGCAGTATTTT. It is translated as CASSVGLAGYTDTQYF.

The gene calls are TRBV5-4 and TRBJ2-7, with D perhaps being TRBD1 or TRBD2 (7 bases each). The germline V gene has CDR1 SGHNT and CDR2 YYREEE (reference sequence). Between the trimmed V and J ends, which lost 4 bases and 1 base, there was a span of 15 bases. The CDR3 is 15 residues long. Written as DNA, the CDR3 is TGTGCCAGCAGCCCGAGACAGGGAGGGTCCTACGAGCAGTACTTC. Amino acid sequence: CASSPRQGGSYEQYF.

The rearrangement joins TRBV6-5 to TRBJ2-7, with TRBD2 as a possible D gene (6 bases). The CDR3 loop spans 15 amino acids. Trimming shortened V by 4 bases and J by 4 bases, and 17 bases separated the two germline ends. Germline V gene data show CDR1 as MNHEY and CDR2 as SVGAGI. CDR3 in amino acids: CASSSRDPGRYEQYF. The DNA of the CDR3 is TGTGCCAGCAGTTCCCGGGACCCGGGGAGGTACGAGCAGTACTTC.

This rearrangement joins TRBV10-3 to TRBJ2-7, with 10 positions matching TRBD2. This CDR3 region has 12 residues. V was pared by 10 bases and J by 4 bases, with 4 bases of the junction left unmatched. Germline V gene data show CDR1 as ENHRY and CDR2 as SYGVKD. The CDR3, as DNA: TGTGCCACCCTGACTAGCGGGTACGAGCAGTACTTC. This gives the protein CATLTSGYEQYF.